The present entry profiles one T cell receptor beta chain with its context. This CDR3 comprises 16 residues. V gave up 2 bases and J gave up 3 bases, with 16 bases separating them. In TCRdb, the RT-PCR reads were re-called with MiXCR into one record per CDR3 protein. The top ten clones hold around 6% of a sample with roughly 880,000 distinct CDR3 sequences, more than 15% of them seen once. The data are from a study of patients and donors after allogeneic stem cell transplantation. The chain combines TRBV12-3 or TRBV12-4 with TRBJ1-2, with no clear D. This clonotype was obtained from a human donor who was either an allogeneic HSCT recipient or a stem cell or donor lymphocyte infusion donor (not recorded which). It is not recorded whose cells these are; they may come from a transplant donor. Material for sequencing was blood, either unsorted or a sorted T cell fraction (not recorded which). The CDR3 region is CASSLTKGLGDYGYTF. DNA for the CDR3: TGTGCCAGCAGTTTAACAAAGGGTTTGGGCGACTATGGCTACACCTTC.